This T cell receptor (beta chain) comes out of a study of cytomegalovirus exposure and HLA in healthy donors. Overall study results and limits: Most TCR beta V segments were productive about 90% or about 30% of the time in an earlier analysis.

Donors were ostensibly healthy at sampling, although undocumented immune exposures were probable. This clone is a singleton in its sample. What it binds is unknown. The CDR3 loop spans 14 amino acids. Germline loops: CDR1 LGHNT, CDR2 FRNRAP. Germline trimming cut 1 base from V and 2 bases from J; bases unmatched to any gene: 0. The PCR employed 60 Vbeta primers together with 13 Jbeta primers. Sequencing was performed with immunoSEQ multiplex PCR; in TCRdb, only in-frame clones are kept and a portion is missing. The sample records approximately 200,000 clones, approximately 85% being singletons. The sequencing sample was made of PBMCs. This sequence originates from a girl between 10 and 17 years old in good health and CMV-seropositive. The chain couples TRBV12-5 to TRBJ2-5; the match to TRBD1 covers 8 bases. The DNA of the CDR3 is TGTGCTAGTGGTTTGGGGACAGGGCAAGAGACCCAGTACTTC. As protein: CASGLGTGQETQYF.